This T cell receptor (beta chain) was recorded in a study of radiotherapy plus CTLA-4 blockade in lung cancer. The CDR3 loop spans 14 amino acids. The germline gives CDR1 SGHRS, CDR2 YFSETQ. Trimming removed 0 bases from V and 6 bases from J, with 9 bases in between. Using immunoSEQ multiplex PCR, the repertoire was profiled, and TCRdb retains in-frame clones only, with some absent. The data hold over 85,000 clones, with 70% to 90% observed a single time. This clone was seen just once. The genes are TRBV5-1 and TRBJ1-4, with unresolved D. This clonotype originated in a human donor with non-small cell lung cancer that progressed on radiotherapy plus ipilimumab. Material: peripheral blood, obtained from a patient treated with radiotherapy plus ipilimumab. This CDR3 is CASSLAGYDEKLFF. CDR3 coding DNA: TGCGCCAGCAGCTTGGCCGGGTATGATGAAAAACTGTTTTTT.